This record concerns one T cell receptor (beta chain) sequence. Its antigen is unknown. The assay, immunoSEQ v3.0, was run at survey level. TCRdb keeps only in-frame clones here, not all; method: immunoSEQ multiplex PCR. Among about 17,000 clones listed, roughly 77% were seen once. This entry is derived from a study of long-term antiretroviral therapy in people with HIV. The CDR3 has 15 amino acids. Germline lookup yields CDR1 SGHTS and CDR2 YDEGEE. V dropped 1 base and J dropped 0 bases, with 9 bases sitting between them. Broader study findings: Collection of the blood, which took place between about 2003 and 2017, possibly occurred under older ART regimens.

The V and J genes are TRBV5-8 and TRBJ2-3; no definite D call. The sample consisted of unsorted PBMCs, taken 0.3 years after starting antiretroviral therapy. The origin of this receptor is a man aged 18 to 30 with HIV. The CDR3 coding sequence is TGTGCCAGCAGCTTGCGAAGCCTCAGCACAGATACGCAGTATTTT. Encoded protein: CASSLRSLSTDTQYF. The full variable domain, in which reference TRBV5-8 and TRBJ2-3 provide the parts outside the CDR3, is EAGVTQSPTHLIKTRGQQATLRCSPISGHTSVYWYQQALGLGLQFLLWYDEGEERNRGNFPPRFSGRQFPNYSSELNVNALELEDSALYLCASSLRSLSTDTQYFGPGTRLTVL.